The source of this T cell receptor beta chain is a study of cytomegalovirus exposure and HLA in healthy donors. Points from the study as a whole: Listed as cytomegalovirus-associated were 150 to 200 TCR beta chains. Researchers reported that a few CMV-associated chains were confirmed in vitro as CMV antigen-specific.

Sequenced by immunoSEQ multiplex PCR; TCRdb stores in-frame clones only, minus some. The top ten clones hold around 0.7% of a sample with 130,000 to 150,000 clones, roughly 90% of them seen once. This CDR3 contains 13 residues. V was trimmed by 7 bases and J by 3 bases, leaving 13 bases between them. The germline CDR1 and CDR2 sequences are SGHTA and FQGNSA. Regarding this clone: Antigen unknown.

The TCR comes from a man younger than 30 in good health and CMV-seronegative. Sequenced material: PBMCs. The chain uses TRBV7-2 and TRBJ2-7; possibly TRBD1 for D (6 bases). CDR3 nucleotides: TGTGCCAGCACCAAGGACAGAGACTACGAGCAGTACTTC. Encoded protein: CASTKDRDYEQYF.